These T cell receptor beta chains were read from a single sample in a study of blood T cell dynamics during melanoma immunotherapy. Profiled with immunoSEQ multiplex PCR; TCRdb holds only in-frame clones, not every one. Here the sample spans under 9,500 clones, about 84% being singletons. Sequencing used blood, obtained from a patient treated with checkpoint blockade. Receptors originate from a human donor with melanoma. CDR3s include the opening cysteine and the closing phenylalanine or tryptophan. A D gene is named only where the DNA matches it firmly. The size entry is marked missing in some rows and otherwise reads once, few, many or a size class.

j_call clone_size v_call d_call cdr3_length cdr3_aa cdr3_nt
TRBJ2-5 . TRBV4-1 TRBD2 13 CASGLAGGREQYF TGCGCCAGCGGACTAGCGGGGGGGCGGGAGCAGTACTTC
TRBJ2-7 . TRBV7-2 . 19 CASSSLGPFARIDSYEQYF TGTGCCAGCAGCTCCCTAGGGCCATTTGCGAGGATAGACTCCTACGAGCAGTACTTC
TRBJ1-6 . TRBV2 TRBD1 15 CASMTQGAYNSPLHF TGTGCCAGCATGACTCAGGGGGCCTATAATTCACCCCTCCACTTT
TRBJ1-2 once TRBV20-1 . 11 CSASQGGGYTF TGCAGTGCTAGTCAGGGCGGGGGCTACACCTTC
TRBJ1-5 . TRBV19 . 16 CASSMTRGRGMRPQHF TGTGCCAGTAGTATGACCCGAGGCAGGGGAATGAGGCCCCAGCATTTT
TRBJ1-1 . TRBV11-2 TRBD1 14 CASSSNRGDTEAFF TGTGCCAGCAGCTCCAACAGGGGGGACACTGAAGCTTTCTTT
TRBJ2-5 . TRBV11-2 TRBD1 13 CASSSDRVETQYF TGTGCCAGCAGCTCCGACAGGGTAGAGACCCAGTACTTC
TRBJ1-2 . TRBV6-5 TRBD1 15 CASSPGTGGGFGYTF TGTGCCAGCAGTCCAGGGACAGGGGGCGGATTTGGCTACACCTTC
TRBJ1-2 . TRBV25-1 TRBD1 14 CASSDPDRGRGYTF TGTGCCAGCAGTGATCCAGACAGGGGACGTGGCTACACCTTC
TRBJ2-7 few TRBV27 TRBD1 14 CASSFGTGSYEQYF TGTGCCAGCAGTTTTGGGACAGGGTCCTACGAGCAGTACTTC